This entry lists 2 T cell receptor beta chains sequenced from one sample in a study of spatial heterogeneity in lung cancer. Their antigens remain unidentified. Study-level results: Intratumoral expanded alpha and beta TCR counts were found to track tumor mutation counts.

Specified time point: sample taken at primary tumor resection. In TCRdb, the 5' RACE reads were re-called with MiXCR into one record per CDR3 protein. The sample has roughly 4,200 distinct CDR3 sequences; roughly 8.5% are singletons. The material was lung tumor tissue, obtained at surgery. These receptors came from a male donor with early-stage non-small cell lung cancer.

In its sample, this clonotype is medium-sized (0.01 to 0.1%). The chain uses TRBV25-1 and TRBJ2-1; the D gene is possibly TRBD2 (5 bases). The CDR3 covers 15 residues. Trimming took 1 base from V and 4 from J, leaving 11 bases between them. CDR1 is MGHDK and CDR2 is SYGVNS in the germline V gene. CDR3 nucleotide sequence: TGTGCCAGCAGTGAATCTGGACCGGGATACAATGAGCAGTTCTTC. It is translated as CASSESGPGYNEQFF.

Sample share makes this clonotype medium-sized. The chain couples TRBV7-2 to TRBJ1-4; D is possibly TRBD1 (6 bases). This CDR3 comprises 15 residues. Germline-derived CDR1 and CDR2 are SGHTA and FQGNSA. The V end was cut by 6 bases, the J end by 8 bases, with 19 bases between. The chain's CDR3 is CASSIGGIGGEKLFF. CDR3 in DNA: TGTGCCAGCAGTATAGGAGGGATCGGGGGCGAAAAACTGTTTTTT.